Described below is a single TCR beta chain sequence and its context. Antigen unknown. These data belong to a study of T cells after yellow fever vaccination. Points from the study as a whole: There was a small share of clonotypes that showed up in both the CD4 and CD8 compartments. One caveat is that FACS-sorted repertoires could contain abundant clonotypes contaminating from the bulk population. The secondary T-cell response peaked on day 5, not day 15, but was weaker.

TCRdb re-called the 5' RACE reads through MiXCR, storing one row per CDR3 protein. The sample holds about 550,000 distinct CDR3 sequences, around 21% seen once. The clonotype was recovered from a man aged 30-40 years who received the YFV17D yellow fever vaccine. The sequencing used PBMCs, collected 15 days after the yellow fever booster vaccination.

The chain's CDR3 is CASTFSRQGALSGANVLTF. CDR3 sequence (DNA): TGTGCCAGCACTTTTTCCCGACAAGGGGCTTTATCTGGGGCCAACGTCCTGACTTTC. The chain couples TRBV27 to TRBJ2-6, with D tentatively TRBD1 (5 bases). Trimming shortened V by 7 bases and J by 1 base, and 23 bases separated the two germline ends. Germline assignment: CDR1 MNHEY and CDR2 SMNVEV (reference sequence). The CDR3 length is 19 residues.